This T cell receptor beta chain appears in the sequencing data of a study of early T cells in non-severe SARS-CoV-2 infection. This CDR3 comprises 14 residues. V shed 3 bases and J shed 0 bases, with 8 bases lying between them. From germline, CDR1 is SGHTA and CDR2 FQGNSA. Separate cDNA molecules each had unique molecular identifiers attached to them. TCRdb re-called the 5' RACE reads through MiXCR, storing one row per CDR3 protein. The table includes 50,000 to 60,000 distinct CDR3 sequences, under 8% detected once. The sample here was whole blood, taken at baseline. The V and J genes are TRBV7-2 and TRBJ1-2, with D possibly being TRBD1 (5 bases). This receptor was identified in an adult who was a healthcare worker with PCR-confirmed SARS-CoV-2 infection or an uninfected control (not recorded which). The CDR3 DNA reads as TGTGCCAGCAGCTTGGGGACCGCTAACTATGGCTACACCTTC. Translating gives CASSLGTANYGYTF. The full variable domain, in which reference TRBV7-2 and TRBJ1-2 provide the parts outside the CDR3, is GAGVSQSPSNKVTEKGKDVELRCDPISGHTALYWYRQSLGQGLEFLIYFQGNSAPDKSGLPSDRFSAERTGGSVSTLTIQRTQQEDSAVYLCASSLGTANYGYTFGSGTRLTVV.